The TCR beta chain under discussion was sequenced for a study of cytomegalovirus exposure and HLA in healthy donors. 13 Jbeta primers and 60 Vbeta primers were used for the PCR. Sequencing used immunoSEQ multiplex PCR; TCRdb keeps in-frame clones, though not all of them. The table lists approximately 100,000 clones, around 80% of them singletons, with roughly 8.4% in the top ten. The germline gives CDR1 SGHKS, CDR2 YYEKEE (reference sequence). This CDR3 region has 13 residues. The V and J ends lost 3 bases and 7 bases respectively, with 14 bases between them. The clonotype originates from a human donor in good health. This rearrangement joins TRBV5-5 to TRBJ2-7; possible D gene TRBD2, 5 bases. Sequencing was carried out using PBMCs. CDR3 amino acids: CASSYRGNWEQYF. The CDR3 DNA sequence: TGTGCCAGCAGCTATCGGGGTAACTGGGAGCAGTACTTC.